Listed below are T cell receptor beta chains from one sample, sequenced in a study of T-cell memory formation after mild COVID-19. TCRdb redid the calling of the 5' RACE reads with MiXCR, one entry per CDR3 protein. The data contain about 430,000 distinct CDR3 sequences, 20% to 25% of them singletons. The material sequenced was PBMCs or a T cell subset sorted from them (not recorded which). These receptors were collected from an adult woman who had mild COVID-19 (a few samples of this study predate the infection). Cell type and time point are not known. The CDR3 runs from the conserved cysteine through the conserved F or W. The order of the fields is D gene, clone size, J gene, V gene, CDR3 DNA, CDR3 protein. The D gene is left open where the match is weak. The size entry is marked missing in some rows and otherwise reads once, few, many or a size class.

NA NA TRBJ1-1 TRBV6-2/TRBV6-3 TGTGCCAGCGGTTCAACAACGAACACTGAAGCTTTCTTT CASGSTTNTEAFF
NA few TRBJ2-1 TRBV9 TGTGCCAGCAGCCCTACTGATCCGGGCGGTGAGCAGTTCTTC CASSPTDPGGEQFF
NA NA TRBJ1-2 TRBV7-2 TGTGCCAGCAGCATCCAGAATGCAGGGGCGGGTAATGGCTACACCTTC CASSIQNAGAGNGYTF
TRBD1 NA TRBJ2-3 TRBV25-1 TGTGCCAGCAGTGGGTCGGGGACAGAAACGCAGTATTTT CASSGSGTETQYF
NA few TRBJ2-7 TRBV11-3 TGTGCCAGCAGCTACGGCGGACGGCGGTACGAGCAGTACTTC CASSYGGRRYEQYF
TRBD2 many TRBJ2-2 TRBV7-6 TGTGCCAGCAGCTTAGCTAGCGGGGGGAACACCGGGGAGCTGTTTTTT CASSLASGGNTGELFF
NA NA TRBJ1-2 TRBV5-4 TGTGCCAGCAGCTTTACAGGGTCCTTCCCTTATGGCTACACCTTC CASSFTGSFPYGYTF
NA NA TRBJ1-5 TRBV7-2 TGTGCCAGCAGCTTGTTCCAGGGATCCCAGCCCCAGCATTTT CASSLFQGSQPQHF
NA NA TRBJ1-5 TRBV11-2 TGTGCCAGCAGCTTAGAACGGTGTGTTAGGGGAGAGTGTCAGCCCCAGCATTTT CASSLERCVRGECQPQHF
NA NA TRBJ1-2 TRBV7-9 TGTGCCAGCAGCTTGGCAACAGGCTATGGCTACACCTTC CASSLATGYGYTF
NA NA TRBJ2-2 TRBV20-1 TGCAGTGCTAGAGCTGGGGACCCCTTGTTGGGGGAGCTGTTTTTT CSARAGDPLLGELFF
NA once TRBJ1-4 TRBV5-5 TGTGCCAGCAGCTTCGATTGGGGTAATGAAAAACTGTTTTTT CASSFDWGNEKLFF
NA NA TRBJ1-5 TRBV10-3 TGTGCCATCAGTGATTCTCATGGAATTCAGCCCCAGCATTTT CAISDSHGIQPQHF
NA few TRBJ2-3 TRBV7-2 TGTGCCAGCAGCTTAAGGCTACCGAGCACAGATACGCAGTATTTT CASSLRLPSTDTQYF
NA NA TRBJ2-1 TRBV20-1 TGCAGTGCTAGAGATGGCGGGAAGTACAATGAGCAGTTCTTC CSARDGGKYNEQFF
TRBD1 NA TRBJ2-7 TRBV7-9 TGTGCCAGCAAGGGGGCTGGCCTCTACGAGCAGTACTTC CASKGAGLYEQYF
NA NA TRBJ2-2 TRBV12-3/TRBV12-4 TGTGCCAGCAGTTTTGGCGTGGGGCACACCGGGGAGCTGTTTTTT CASSFGVGHTGELFF
NA NA TRBJ1-1 TRBV4-1 TGCGCCAGCAGCCAACAGGGTCGGATGAACACTGAAGCTTTCTTT CASSQQGRMNTEAFF
TRBD1 NA TRBJ1-5 TRBV25-1 TGTGCCAGCAGGGGACAGGGTGGGTCCGGGAGCAATCAGCCCCAGCATTTT CASRGQGGSGSNQPQHF
TRBD1 NA TRBJ2-1 TRBV29-1 TGCAGCGTTGTCCGGACAGGGTTTCTGGGGAATGAGCAGTTCTTC CSVVRTGFLGNEQFF
TRBD1 NA TRBJ1-1 TRBV29-1 TGCAGCGCGGACAGGCTAAACACTGAAGCTTTCTTT CSADRLNTEAFF
TRBD1 NA TRBJ1-2 TRBV5-1 TGCGCCAGCAGCTGGAGGCTTGGACAGGGCTATGACTATGGCTACACCTTC CASSWRLGQGYDYGYTF
NA many TRBJ1-2 TRBV9 TGTGCCAGCAGCGGTGACCCGGGCTATGGCTACACCTTC CASSGDPGYGYTF
NA few TRBJ2-7 TRBV12-3/TRBV12-4 TGTGCCAGCACCCCGGGGCGCGAGCAGTACTTC CASTPGREQYF
NA few TRBJ2-3 TRBV7-9 TGTGCCAGCAGCTTTTTTGGTCGGCGAGACGCAGATACGCAGTATTTT CASSFFGRRDADTQYF
NA NA TRBJ2-3 TRBV12-3/TRBV12-4 TGTGCCAGCAGCATTAGGCAGAAAGATACGCAGTATTTT CASSIRQKDTQYF
NA NA TRBJ1-6 TRBV11-2 TGTGCCAGCAGCTTAAATAGCGCACTAAATTCACCCCTCCACTTT CASSLNSALNSPLHF
NA NA TRBJ1-1 TRBV13 TGTGCCAGCAGCCGAACAGGGATAAACACTGAAGCTTTCTTT CASSRTGINTEAFF
NA few TRBJ2-5 TRBV27 TGTGCCAGCATTAGTCCGAGGGAGACCCAGTACTTC CASISPRETQYF
NA NA TRBJ1-1 TRBV5-6 TGTGCCAGCAGCTTGGCCAGCGCGATCGAAGCTTTCTTT CASSLASAIEAFF
NA NA TRBJ1-4 TRBV7-2 TGTGCCAGCAGCTTAGCGCAGCCCCTGCCGGATGAAAAACTGTTTTTT CASSLAQPLPDEKLFF
TRBD2 NA TRBJ2-1 TRBV9 TGTGCCAGCAGCGTAGGAATAGCGGGACTCAATGAGCAGTTCTTC CASSVGIAGLNEQFF
NA few TRBJ2-3 TRBV5-5 TGTGCCAGCAGCTTCAGACGGACTGGGGCAGATACGCAGTATTTT CASSFRRTGADTQYF
TRBD2 NA TRBJ2-1 TRBV6-4 TGTGCCAGCACCCTCATGAGACCTAGCGGGGGGGCATCGAGCGTGTACAATGAGCAGTTCTTC CASTLMRPSGGASSVYNEQFF
TRBD1 many TRBJ1-6 TRBV14 TGTGCCAGCAGCCGGGACAGAGGAAATTCACCCCTCCACTTT CASSRDRGNSPLHF
NA NA TRBJ2-1 TRBV12-3/TRBV12-4 TGTGCCAGCAGTTTCCCTGGCGGGATGTACAATGAGCAGTTCTTC CASSFPGGMYNEQFF
NA NA TRBJ2-7 TRBV5-5 TGTGCCAGCAGCCCCGGGCCTCAGCGAGGAGAGCAGTACTTC CASSPGPQRGEQYF
TRBD1 NA TRBJ2-5 TRBV12-3/TRBV12-4 TGTGCCAGCAGTTCCTCAGGGGGCAAGGGGGAGACCCAGTACTTC CASSSSGGKGETQYF
TRBD1 few TRBJ1-1 TRBV5-1 TGCGCCAGCAGCGCCCGGACAGGGATGGGCACTGAAGCTTTCTTT CASSARTGMGTEAFF
NA NA TRBJ2-1 TRBV5-6 TGTGCCAGCAGCTTGTTTTTCGGACGCTTCAATGAGCAGTTCTTC CASSLFFGRFNEQFF
TRBD2 many TRBJ2-3 TRBV12-3/TRBV12-4 TGTGCCAGCACGCGTAGCGGGGCTCCGAGTTGGGATACGCAGTATTTT CASTRSGAPSWDTQYF
TRBD1 NA TRBJ2-7 TRBV7-6 TGTGCCAGCAGCAGTAGACAGGGAGAAGACGAGCAGTACTTC CASSSRQGEDEQYF
NA NA TRBJ2-1 TRBV14 TGTGCCAGCAGCCAAGATCTAAGGCAGTTCTTC CASSQDLRQFF
TRBD2 NA TRBJ2-4 TRBV7-9 TGTGCCAGCAGCTTGGGCCTGGGGAGGGAAAACATTAAGTACTTC CASSLGLGRENIKYF
NA NA TRBJ1-5 TRBV5-1 TGCGCCAGCAGCTTGGTGACGACTGATCTGTCGGGTGGCAATCAGCCCCAGCATTTT CASSLVTTDLSGGNQPQHF
NA few TRBJ2-2 TRBV6-5 TGTGCCAGCAGTCAGGGCCCACCCGGCACCGGGGAGCTGTTTTTT CASSQGPPGTGELFF
TRBD2 NA TRBJ2-1 TRBV3-1 TGTGCCAGCAGCCCGACTAGCGGGGGGGATGGTGAGCAGTTCTTC CASSPTSGGDGEQFF